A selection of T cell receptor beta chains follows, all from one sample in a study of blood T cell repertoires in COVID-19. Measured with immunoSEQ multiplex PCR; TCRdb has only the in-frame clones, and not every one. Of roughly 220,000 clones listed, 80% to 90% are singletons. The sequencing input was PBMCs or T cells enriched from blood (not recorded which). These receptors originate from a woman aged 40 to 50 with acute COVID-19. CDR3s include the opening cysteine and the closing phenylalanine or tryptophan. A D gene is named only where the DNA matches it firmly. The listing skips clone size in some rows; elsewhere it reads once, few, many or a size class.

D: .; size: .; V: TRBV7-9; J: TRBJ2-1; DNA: TGTGCCAGCAGTGGGAGCTCCTACAATGAGCAGTTCTTC; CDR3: CASSGSSYNEQFF
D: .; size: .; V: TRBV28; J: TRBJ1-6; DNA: TGTGCCAGCAGCCGAGGCCTTTCACCCCTCCACTTT; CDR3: CASSRGLSPLHF
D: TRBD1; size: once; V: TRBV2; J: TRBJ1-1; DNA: TGTGCCAGCAGGGGGGACAGGACAGCTGAAGCTTTCTTT; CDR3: CASRGDRTAEAFF
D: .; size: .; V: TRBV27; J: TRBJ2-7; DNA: TGTGCCAGCAGTCCCGGGTCGCAATTGGAGCAGTACTTC; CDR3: CASSPGSQLEQYF
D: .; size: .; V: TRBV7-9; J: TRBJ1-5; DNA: TGTGCCAGCAAACAGGCCGCCGGGCAGCCCCAGCATTTT; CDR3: CASKQAAGQPQHF
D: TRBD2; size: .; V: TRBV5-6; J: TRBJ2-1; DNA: TGTGCCAGCAGCTTTTCACTCTGGGAGGGGTACAATGAGCAGTTCTTC; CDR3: CASSFSLWEGYNEQFF
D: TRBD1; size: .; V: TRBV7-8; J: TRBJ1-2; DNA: TGTGCCAGCAGCCGACGGGACAGGGAGCGGGGCTACACCTTC; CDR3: CASSRRDRERGYTF
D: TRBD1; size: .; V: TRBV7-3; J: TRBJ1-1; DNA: TGTGCCAGCAGCTCCGGACAGGGAGAAGCTTTCTTT; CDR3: CASSSGQGEAFF
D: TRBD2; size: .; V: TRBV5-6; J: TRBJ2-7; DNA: TGTGCCAGCAGCAACACCCCCGGGACTAGCGGCACCTACGAGCAGTACTTC; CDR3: CASSNTPGTSGTYEQYF
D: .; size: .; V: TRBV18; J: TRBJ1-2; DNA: TGTGCCAGCTCAGAAACCGGGACTAACTATGGCTACACCTTC; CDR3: CASSETGTNYGYTF
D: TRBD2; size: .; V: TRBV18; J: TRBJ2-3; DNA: TGTGCCAGCTCACCATTTTCTAGCGGGAGTATAGATACGCAGTATTTT; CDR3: CASSPFSSGSIDTQYF
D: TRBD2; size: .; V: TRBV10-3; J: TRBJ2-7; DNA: TGTGCCATCAGTGGACAACTAGCGGGAGAGATCGAGCAGTACTTC; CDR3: CAISGQLAGEIEQYF
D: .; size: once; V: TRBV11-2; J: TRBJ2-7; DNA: TGTGCCAGCAACCCCGTCAGTTCTAGCCTCGAGCAGTACTTC; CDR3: CASNPVSSSLEQYF
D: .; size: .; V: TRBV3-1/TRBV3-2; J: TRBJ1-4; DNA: TGTGCCAGCAGCCACGGGGGGTCAGGGCGAAAACTGTTTTTT; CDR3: CASSHGGSGRKLFF
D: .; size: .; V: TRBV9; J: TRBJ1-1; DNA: TGTGCCGGCGATACAGGGTTTTGGGCTAACACTGAAGCTTTCTTT; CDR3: CAGDTGFWANTEAFF
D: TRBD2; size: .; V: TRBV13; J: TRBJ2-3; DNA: TGTGCCAGCAGCTTATGGGCGGGAGCCACAGATACGCAGTATTTT; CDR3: CASSLWAGATDTQYF
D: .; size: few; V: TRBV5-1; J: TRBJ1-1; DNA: TGCGCCAGCAGCTTGGGGGGGACAATGAACACTGAAGCTTTCTTT; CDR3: CASSLGGTMNTEAFF
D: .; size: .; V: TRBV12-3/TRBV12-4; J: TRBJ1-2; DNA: TGTGCCAGCAGTTTCGAGGGTCCCTATGGCTACACCTTC; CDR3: CASSFEGPYGYTF